The rows below give T cell receptor beta chains drawn from one sample of a study of blood T cell repertoires in COVID-19. The protocol was immunoSEQ multiplex PCR, while the TCRdb copy is restricted to in-frame clones and leaves out a portion. The sample gives some 700,000 clones, 80% to 90% of which show up once; roughly 0.25% is in the top ten. Sequenced: peripheral blood. Receptors originate from a young woman with acute or convalescent COVID-19. Both conserved end residues are part of each CDR3. Each record gives: clone size, D gene, J gene, V gene, CDR3 protein, CDR3 DNA. A D gene is named only where the DNA matches it firmly. A clone size is listed for some rows: how often the clone was seen (once, few, many), or a class if it is expanded.

>-|-|TRBJ2-3|TRBV28
CASSPRDTDTQYF
TGTGCCAGCAGTCCCCGGGACACAGATACGCAGTATTTT
>-|-|TRBJ2-7|TRBV24-1
CATSGEGSYEQYF
TGTGCCACCAGTGGCGAGGGTTCCTACGAGCAGTACTTC
>-|-|TRBJ2-7|TRBV5-4
CASSGGTAPSSNSYEQYF
TGTGCCAGCAGCGGAGGGACAGCCCCAAGTTCTAACTCCTACGAGCAGTACTTC
>-|-|TRBJ2-6|TRBV15
CATSRTGYGANVLTF
TGTGCCACCAGCAGAACAGGGTACGGGGCCAACGTCCTGACTTTC
>-|TRBD1|TRBJ2-2|TRBV7-3
CASSPSTGLSGELFF
TGTGCCAGCAGCCCTTCGACAGGGCTGTCCGGGGAGCTGTTTTTT
>once|TRBD1|TRBJ1-1|TRBV7-8
CASSRDRGNTEAFF
TGTGCCAGCAGCCGGGACAGGGGGAACACTGAAGCTTTCTTT
>-|TRBD1|TRBJ1-3|TRBV5-8
CASSWGQTSGNTIYF
TGTGCCAGCAGCTGGGGACAGACCTCTGGAAACACCATATATTTT
>-|-|TRBJ1-2|TRBV7-9
CASSSVTGIANYGYTF
TGTGCCAGCAGCTCAGTGACAGGTATAGCTAACTATGGCTACACCTTC
>-|TRBD1|TRBJ2-7|TRBV6-4
CASSPGTGDSYEQYF
TGTGCCAGCAGCCCCGGGACAGGGGACTCCTACGAGCAGTACTTC
>once|-|TRBJ1-1|TRBV6-1
CASSEGQGLWTEAFF
TGTGCCAGCAGTGAGGGGCAGGGCCTTTGGACTGAAGCTTTCTTT